These 29 T cell receptor beta chains were all obtained from the same sample, sequenced in a study of OX40 agonist ivuxolimab in advanced cancers. Some clones are missing from TCRdb's copy, which holds only in-frame ones; the method was immunoSEQ multiplex PCR. The sample records 60,000 to 90,000 clones, around four fifths being singletons. Sample: CD4+ or CD8+ T cells sorted from blood, taken in a trial of the OX40 agonist ivuxolimab. Receptor source: an adult with an advanced solid tumor such as melanoma, head and neck, liver or kidney cancer.

This clone was seen only a few times. V and J are TRBV5-7 and TRBJ1-2; D is unclear. TRBV5-7 is marked as an open reading frame, function uncertain. The CDR3 is 11 residues long. Deletions cut 6 bases from V and 7 bases from J, with 10 bases between. CDR3 sequence: CASTGGFGYTF. The CDR3 DNA reads as TGTGCCAGCACGGGAGGGTTTGGCTACACCTTC.

The chain is built from TRBV5-1 and TRBJ2-5; D unclear. Gene TRBJ2-7 matches the end of the DNA better, so the J call may be wrong. This CDR3 region has 13 residues. Germline loops: CDR1 SGHRS, CDR2 YFSETQ. In nucleotides, the CDR3 is TGCGCCAGCAGCTTGGAATCCCCTGGCGAGCAGTACTTC. This codes for CASSLESPGEQYF.

The rearrangement links TRBV7-2 to TRBJ2-7, with TRBD2 matching 12 bases. In germline, CDR1 is SGHTA, CDR2 FQGNSA. V shed 5 bases and J 1 base; nucleotides not matched to a gene: 12. The CDR3 length is 18 residues. The CDR3 loop is CASSPTATSGRLSYEQYF. DNA for the CDR3: TGTGCCAGCAGCCCCACGGCGACTAGCGGGAGACTTTCCTACGAGCAGTACTTC.

The chain carries TRBV7-2 and TRBJ1-2; 9 positions match TRBD1. The V segment lost 5 bases and the J segment 6 bases; nucleotides outside the gene matches: 13. In germline, CDR1 is SGHTA, CDR2 FQGNSA. The length of the CDR3 is 16 residues. The CDR3 spells CASSPRTGDRVDGYTF. Written as DNA, the CDR3 is TGTGCCAGCAGCCCCCGGACAGGGGATCGCGTGGATGGCTACACCTTC.

The rearrangement uses TRBV28 and TRBJ1-1; a weak D match, TRBD1 (6 bases). The germline gives CDR1 MDHEN, CDR2 SYDVKM. The CDR3 spans 17 residues. The V and J ends lost 6 bases and 1 base respectively, with 21 bases between them. The CDR3 spells CASRTRVGGGGNTEAFF. In DNA form, the CDR3 reads TGTGCCAGCAGAACCAGGGTAGGGGGAGGGGGGAACACTGAAGCTTTCTTT.

The V call is TRBV19, the J call TRBJ1-4; D possibly corresponds to TRBD1 (5 bases). The CDR3 covers 15 residues. From germline, CDR1 is LNHDA and CDR2 SQIVND (reference sequence). With 6 bases removed from V and 1 base from J, the gap between germline ends came to 12 bases. CDR3 coding DNA: TGTGCCAGTAGACCCTTGGGGGGAACTAATGAAAAACTGTTTTTT. This sequence encodes CASRPLGGTNEKLFF.

This clone was detected only a few times. The rearrangement links TRBV6-1 to TRBJ1-3; weak D call: TRBD1 (6 bases). The CDR3 has 18 amino acids. Germline values: CDR1 MNHNS, CDR2 SASEGT. V was cut by 3 bases and J by 0 bases, with 18 bases left in between. CDR3 in DNA: TGTGCCAGCAGTGAGTCATTTGTGGACAGAGGCTCTGGAAACACCATATATTTT. The encoded protein is CASSESFVDRGSGNTIYF.

This clone was seen a few times. The gene calls are TRBV2 and TRBJ1-5, with TRBD1 matching over 7 bases. The CDR3 contains 15 residues. J was trimmed by 0 bases and V by 6 bases; bases with no gene match: 5. Looked up from germline, CDR1 is SNHLY and CDR2 is FYNNEI. CDR3 in DNA: TGTGCCAGCAGATGGGACAGAAATAGCAATCAGCCCCAGCATTTT. Its protein product is CASRWDRNSNQPQHF. The variable domain in full, with the rest retrieved from reference TRBV2 and TRBJ1-5, is EPEVTQTPSHQVTQMGQEVILRCVPISNHLYFYWYRQILGQKVEFLVSFYNNEISEKSEIFDDQFSVERPDGSNFTLKIRSTKLEDSAMYFCASRWDRNSNQPQHFGDGTRLSIL.

The CDR3 DNA reads as TGTGCCAGCTCACCGACTGCGGCAGAGACTGAAGCTTTCTTT. The encoded protein is CASSPTAAETEAFF. V and J are TRBV18 and TRBJ1-1; no clear D. The germline V and J ends were trimmed by 3 bases and 5 bases, with 13 bases remaining between them. Germline lookup yields CDR1 KGHSH and CDR2 LQKENI. This CDR3 is 14 amino acids long.

The rearrangement links TRBV5-1 to TRBJ2-1, with D perhaps being TRBD1 or TRBD2 (5 bases each). The germline V and J ends were trimmed by 2 bases and 6 bases, with 9 bases remaining between them. Germline lookup yields CDR1 SGHRS and CDR2 YFSETQ. CDR3 length: 13 amino acids. This CDR3 reads CASSFSRGNEQFF. Here the CDR3 DNA reads TGCGCCAGCAGCTTCTCGAGGGGCAATGAGCAGTTCTTC.

The CDR3 region has the DNA TGCGCCAGCAGCCTCGGGCTAGCTTCCTTCCCCCAGTACTTC. Its translation: CASSLGLASFPQYF. The V and J genes are TRBV5-1 and TRBJ2-5, with a possible D match to TRBD2 (5 bases). The CDR3 spans 14 residues. V was trimmed by 4 bases and J by 9 bases, leaving 19 bases between them. Germline-derived CDR1 and CDR2 are SGHRS and YFSETQ.

The chain joins TRBV6-5 to TRBJ1-2; D is perhaps TRBD1 (5 bases). V dropped 6 bases and J dropped 8 bases, with 10 bases sitting between them. CDR1 and CDR2 from the germline V gene are MNHEY and SVGAGI. This CDR3 has 11 residues. The CDR3 DNA sequence: TGTGCCAGCAGGGGACCCGGAGGCTACACCTTC. It yields the protein CASRGPGGYTF.

The chain has TRBV25-1 and TRBJ1-4; 12 bases map to TRBD1. The CDR3 spans 15 residues. The J segment lost 7 bases and the V segment lost 4 bases, leaving 4 bases of the junction unmatched. CDR1 is MGHDK, CDR2 SYGVNS, per germline. The chain's CDR3 is CASSAPGQGAEKLFF. The CDR3 DNA reads TGTGCCAGCAGTGCCCCGGGACAGGGGGCTGAAAAACTGTTTTTT.

V usage is TRBV5-6 and J usage is TRBJ1-1; no reliable D call. CDR1 SGHDT and CDR2 YYEEEE come from the germline V gene. This CDR3 is 15 amino acids long. The V end lost 1 base, the J end lost 0 bases, and 10 bases lay between the germline ends. The CDR3 nucleotides are TGTGCCAGCAGCTTGCGAACGGCCATGAACACTGAAGCTTTCTTT. This sequence encodes CASSLRTAMNTEAFF.

The V and J genes are TRBV5-6 and TRBJ1-2, with D possibly being TRBD1 (5 bases). The germline gives CDR1 SGHDT, CDR2 YYEEEE. Deletions cut 0 bases from V and 2 bases from J, with 8 bases between. This CDR3 region has 14 residues. This chain's CDR3 is CASSLVQANYGYTF. The CDR3 DNA follows: TGTGCCAGCAGCTTGGTACAGGCGAACTATGGCTACACCTTC.

Only a few counts were recorded for this clone. The V gene is TRBV5-1, the J gene TRBJ1-1, with D possibly matching TRBD1 (5 bases). The V and J ends lost 4 bases and 3 bases respectively, with 16 bases between them. From germline, CDR1 is SGHRS and CDR2 YFSETQ. This CDR3 has 15 amino acids. CDR3 bases: TGCGCCAGCAGCGCCGCGCAGGGTGGTTACACTGAAGCTTTCTTT. This gives the protein CASSAAQGGYTEAFF.

This rearrangement joins TRBV7-2 to TRBJ2-1; TRBD2 matches at 10 bases. The CDR3 totals 17 residues. Germline V gene data show CDR1 as SGHTA and CDR2 as FQGNSA. Germline trimming cut 1 base from V and 0 bases from J; bases unmatched to any gene: 3. The CDR3 bases are TGTGCCAGCAGCTTAGAATCTAGCGGGAGCTCCTACAATGAGCAGTTCTTC. Translated, it gives CASSLESSGSSYNEQFF. Full variable domain (remainder filled in from reference TRBV7-2 and TRBJ2-1): GAGVSQSPSNKVTEKGKDVELRCDPISGHTALYWYRQSLGQGLEFLIYFQGNSAPDKSGLPSDRFSAERTGGSVSTLTIQRTQQEDSAVYLCASSLESSGSSYNEQFFGPGTRLTVL.

V and J are TRBV7-9 and TRBJ2-3; D may be TRBD2 (6 bases). V was pared by 0 bases and J by 9 bases, with 16 bases between. Per germline, CDR1 SEHNR and CDR2 FQNEAQ (reference sequence). The CDR3 sequence is 15 residues long. Written as DNA, the CDR3 is TGTGCCAGCAGCTTAGCCGGCGGGAATCTAGCCACGCAGTATTTT. Its protein is CASSLAGGNLATQYF.

This clone was detected only a few times. V and J are TRBV30 and TRBJ2-2, with 8 nucleotides matching TRBD2. The germline CDR1 and CDR2 sequences are GTSNPN and SVGIG (reference sequence). This CDR3 has 13 amino acids. The ends lost 3 bases at V and 7 bases at J; junction bases unmatched: 4. In DNA form, the CDR3 reads TGTGCCTGGAGAGCCGGGAGGGACGGGGAGCTGTTTTTT. This gives the protein CAWRAGRDGELFF.

The chain joins TRBV18 to TRBJ1-1; unclear D gene. CDR3 length: 15 amino acids. CDR1 and CDR2 from the germline V gene are KGHSH and LQKENI. V was clipped by 3 bases and J by 4 bases, with 15 bases between them. DNA for the CDR3: TGTGCCAGCTCACCGTATGAAGGGTCCCGCACTGAAGCTTTCTTT. It codes for CASSPYEGSRTEAFF.

V usage is TRBV2 and J usage is TRBJ1-5; no clear D gene. The CDR3 covers 14 residues. From germline, CDR1 is SNHLY and CDR2 FYNNEI. Trimming shortened V by 3 bases and J by 4 bases, and 10 bases separated the two germline ends. CDR3 bases: TGTGCCAGCAGTGATTGGGCAGAGAATCAGCCCCAGCATTTT. Encoded protein: CASSDWAENQPQHF.

V and J are TRBV4-1 and TRBJ2-7, with D maybe TRBD2 (6 bases). Looked up from germline, CDR1 is MGHRA and CDR2 is YSYEKL. The CDR3 is 15 residues long. Trimming shortened V by 3 bases and J by 7 bases, and 19 bases separated the two germline ends. CDR3 in amino acids: CASSQDQEGWGEQYF. As DNA, the CDR3 is TGCGCCAGCAGCCAGGATCAGGAGGGATGGGGGGAGCAGTACTTC.

The chain uses TRBV5-4 and TRBJ1-2; D is perhaps TRBD1 (5 bases). The ends were cut back, 4 bases at V and 0 bases at J, with 13 bases in the middle. CDR3 size: 15 residues. From germline, CDR1 is SGHNT and CDR2 YYREEE (reference sequence). DNA of the CDR3: TGTGCCAGCAGCCCAGGGTGGCGAGCTAACTATGGCTACACCTTC. Amino acids: CASSPGWRANYGYTF.

This chain links TRBV5-1 with TRBJ2-1; 8 nucleotides agree with TRBD2. The CDR3 consists of 15 residues. Trimming took 5 bases from V and 4 from J; bases not matched to a gene: 8. CDR1 SGHRS and CDR2 YFSETQ come from the germline V gene. The CDR3 coding sequence is TGCGCCAGCAGACTAGCGGCTACTACTTACAATGAGCAGTTCTTC. It specifies CASRLAATTYNEQFF.

V usage is TRBV6-6 and J usage is TRBJ2-7, with D perhaps TRBD1 (5 bases). With 2 bases removed from V and 3 bases from J, the gap between germline ends came to 14 bases. The germline V gene encodes CDR1 MNHNY and CDR2 SVGAGI (reference sequence). The CDR3 length is 15 residues. CDR3 in amino acids: CASSYSAGINYEQYF. The CDR3 nucleotides are TGTGCCAGCAGTTACAGCGCAGGGATCAACTACGAGCAGTACTTC.

This sequence joins TRBV14 and TRBJ2-1, with unresolved D. This CDR3 comprises 15 residues. Germline loops: CDR1 SGHDN, CDR2 FVKESK. The V end lost 1 base, the J end lost 0 bases, and 7 bases lay between the germline ends. The CDR3: CASSQGLSSYNEQFF. Written as DNA, the CDR3 is TGTGCCAGCAGCCAAGGACTGAGCTCCTACAATGAGCAGTTCTTC.

The V and J genes are TRBV6-5 and TRBJ1-1, with D perhaps matching TRBD1 (5 bases). In germline, CDR1 is MNHEY, CDR2 SVGAGI. Trimming left V 2 bases short and J 0 bases short, with 10 bases between. The CDR3 length is 15 residues. DNA for the CDR3: TGTGCCAGCAGTTACAGGGGTCAGGTGAACACTGAAGCTTTCTTT. Amino acids: CASSYRGQVNTEAFF.

The chain has TRBV18 and TRBJ2-3; TRBD1 is a possible D gene (6 bases). V lost 3 bases, J lost 6 bases, and 16 bases lay in between. CDR3 size: 15 residues. Germline values: CDR1 KGHSH, CDR2 LQKENI. The CDR3 sequence: CASSPQGPQADTQYF. The CDR3 DNA follows: TGTGCCAGCTCACCCCAGGGGCCCCAAGCGGATACGCAGTATTTT.

J is TRBJ1-5 and V is TRBV6-5; D gene ambiguous. With 5 bases removed from V and 1 base from J, the gap between germline ends came to 12 bases. The CDR3 loop spans 15 amino acids. Germline V CDR1 and CDR2: MNHEY, SVGAGI. This chain's CDR3 is CASSPLYQSNQPQHF. DNA for the CDR3: TGTGCCAGCAGTCCACTCTACCAGAGCAATCAGCCCCAGCATTTT.